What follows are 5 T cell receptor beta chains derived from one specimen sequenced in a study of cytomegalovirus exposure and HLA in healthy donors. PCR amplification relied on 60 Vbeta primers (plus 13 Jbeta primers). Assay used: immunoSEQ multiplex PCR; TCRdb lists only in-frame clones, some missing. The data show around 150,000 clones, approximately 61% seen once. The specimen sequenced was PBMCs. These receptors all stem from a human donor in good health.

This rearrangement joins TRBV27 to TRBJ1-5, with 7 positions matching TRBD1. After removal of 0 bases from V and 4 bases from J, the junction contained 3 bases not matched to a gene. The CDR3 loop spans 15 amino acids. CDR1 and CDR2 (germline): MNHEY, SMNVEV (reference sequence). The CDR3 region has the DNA TGTGCCAGCAGTTTATCGGGGACAGAAAATCAGCCCCAGCATTTT. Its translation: CASSLSGTENQPQHF.

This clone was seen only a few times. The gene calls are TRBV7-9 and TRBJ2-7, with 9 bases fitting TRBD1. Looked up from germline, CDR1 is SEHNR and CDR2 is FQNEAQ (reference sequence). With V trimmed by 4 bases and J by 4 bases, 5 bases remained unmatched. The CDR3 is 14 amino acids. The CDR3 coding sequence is TGTGCCAGCAGCTACCGGGACAGGGCGTACGAGCAGTACTTC. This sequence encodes CASSYRDRAYEQYF.

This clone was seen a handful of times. In DNA form, the CDR3 reads TGTGCCAGCAGTGGAGGGACGGGGGCAACTAATGAAAAACTGTTTTTT. This sequence encodes CASSGGTGATNEKLFF. The chain carries TRBV6-1 and TRBJ1-4, with D perhaps TRBD1 (5 bases). V was trimmed by 4 bases and J by 0 bases, leaving 12 bases between them. This CDR3 spans 16 amino acids. CDR1 and CDR2 from the germline V gene are MNHNS and SASEGT.

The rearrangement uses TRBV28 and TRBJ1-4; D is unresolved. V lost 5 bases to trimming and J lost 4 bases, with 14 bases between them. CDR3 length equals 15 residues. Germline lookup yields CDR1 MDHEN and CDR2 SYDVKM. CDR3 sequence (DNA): TGTGCCAGCAGTAGAAGGGTTCGGGGTAATGAAAAACTGTTTTTT. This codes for CASSRRVRGNEKLFF.

The CDR3 loop is CASSQSGTQYF. In nucleotides, the CDR3 is TGCGCCAGCAGCCAATCGGGGACCCAGTACTTC. The gene calls are TRBV4-1 and TRBJ2-5; the D is unclear. Germline values: CDR1 MGHRA, CDR2 YSYEKL. Between the trimmed V and J ends, which lost 2 bases and 7 bases, there was a span of 5 bases. This CDR3 is 11 amino acids long.